This T cell receptor beta chain was sequenced during a study of blood T cell repertoires in COVID-19 (dated by TCRdb to the early 2020s). Regarding the study in general: Collaborator samples came from the United States, Italy and Spain and covered acute and convalescent phases of COVID-19. The repertoires were made available in a free public database intended to serve as a resource for research on the immune response to SARS-CoV-2. Sample metadata almost always included a de-identified subject ID, COVID-19 status, age in years and sex. The prospective study material was composed of cDNA or gDNA derived from T cells, B-cell-depleted T cells, or PBMCs. The samples were drawn from two sources: the first 160 participants of the ongoing ImmuneRACE study, and 1,000 to 1,500 subjects contributed by 6 global collaborators. Where available, HLA class I and class II types were obtained from metadata supplied by the sample provider rather than from assay-based typing. The dataset comprised deeply sampled blood TCRbeta repertoires from subjects exposed to, actively infected with, or recovered from COVID-19. The research as a whole found: How much clinical and demographic metadata was included differed by source and by participant, and the metadata was provided uncurated.

Participants in the prospective study were aged 18 to 89 years, lived in 24 United States geographic areas, and enrolled through a virtual design. In the prospective study, cohorts were assigned on the basis of participant-reported clinical history obtained from a screening survey and a study questionnaire. Each participant in the prospective study had whole blood, serum and a nasopharyngeal or oropharyngeal swab collected by mobile phlebotomists. Over a roughly 2-month period, participants in the prospective study had the option of providing additional blood draws and questionnaires. Before DNA extraction, blood samples from the prospective study were shipped at room temperature or frozen. For this clone: Its antigen is unknown. Base quality data are lacking; no much larger clone is found one base away.

The germline V end is reduced by 2 bases and the J end by 6 bases; junction bases left unmatched: 7. Taken from cysteine to phenylalanine, the CDR3 has 15 residues. Only CDR3 DNA remains: 45 bases, in frame from the first base. Sequences MGHDK (CDR1) and SYGVNS (CDR2) are obtained from the germline V gene. The immunoSEQ Assay, a bias-controlled multiplex PCR, was used to amplify TCRbeta CDR3 regions from genomic DNA. The authors' analysis ran thus. The number of nucleated cells in each sample was estimated from the amplification of reference gene primers within the assay. To quantify the absolute abundance of each unique TCRbeta CDR3 rearrangement, sequence reads were collapsed and filtered. Productive Simpson clonality was computed per sample as the square root of Simpson's diversity index over productive rearrangements. TCRdb holds this immuneACCESS table with in-frame rearrangements only. Some clones are missing; in checked studies, unresolved V genes explain under half, and the rest has no known cause. Clone size and the V and J calls come from that table; the DNA yielded D and trimming. The sample data list approximately 240,000 clones, and 75% to 90% of these were observed just once. The ten most abundant clones make up roughly 3.7% of the sample.

The sequence is built from TRBV25-1 and TRBJ2-1, with 7 bases matching TRBD1. The sample consisted of PBMCs or T cells enriched from blood (not recorded which). This TCR came from a woman between 18 and 29 years old in a cohort exposed to, infected with or recovered from COVID-19 (not recorded which). The CDR3 reads CASSEPRTGVNEQFF. In nucleotide form, the sequence is TGTGCCAGCAGTGAACCCCGGACAGGAGTCAATGAGCAGTTCTTC.